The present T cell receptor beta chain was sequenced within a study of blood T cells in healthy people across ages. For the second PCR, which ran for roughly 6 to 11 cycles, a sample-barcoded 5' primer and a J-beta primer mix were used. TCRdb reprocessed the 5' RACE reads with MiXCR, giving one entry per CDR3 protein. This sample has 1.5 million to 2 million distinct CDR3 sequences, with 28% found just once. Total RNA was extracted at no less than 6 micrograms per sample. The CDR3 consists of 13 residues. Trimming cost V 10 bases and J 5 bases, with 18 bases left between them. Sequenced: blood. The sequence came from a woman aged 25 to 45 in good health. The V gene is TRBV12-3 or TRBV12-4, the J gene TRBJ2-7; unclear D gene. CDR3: CATSRDLGNEQYF. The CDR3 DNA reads TGTGCCACCAGCAGAGACCTAGGGAACGAGCAGTACTTC.